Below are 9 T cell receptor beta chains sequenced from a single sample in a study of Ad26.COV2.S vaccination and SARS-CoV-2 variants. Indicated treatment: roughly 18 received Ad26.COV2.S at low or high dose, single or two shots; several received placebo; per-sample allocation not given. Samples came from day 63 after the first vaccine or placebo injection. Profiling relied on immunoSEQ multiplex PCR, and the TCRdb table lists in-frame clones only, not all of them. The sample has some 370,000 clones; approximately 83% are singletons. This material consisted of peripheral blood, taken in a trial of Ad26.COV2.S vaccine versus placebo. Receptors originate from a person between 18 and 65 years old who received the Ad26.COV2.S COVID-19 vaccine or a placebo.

The CDR3 DNA reads TGTGCCTGGAGTCTTTCTCTAGCGGGAGCCGGAGATACGCAGTATTTT. Translating gives CAWSLSLAGAGDTQYF. The chain has TRBV30 and TRBJ2-3; TRBD2 agrees at 10 bases. The junction had 10 bases not matched to a gene; V was cut back by 2 bases and J by 5 bases. The germline gives CDR1 GTSNPN, CDR2 SVGIG (reference sequence). The CDR3 is 16 amino acids.

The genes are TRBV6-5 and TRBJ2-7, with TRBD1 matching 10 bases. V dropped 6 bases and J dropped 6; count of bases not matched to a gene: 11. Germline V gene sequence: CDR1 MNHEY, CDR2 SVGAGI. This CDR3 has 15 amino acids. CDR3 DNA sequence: TGTGCCAGCAGACGGGGACAGGGGAGTTCGGTCGAGCAGTACTTC. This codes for CASRRGQGSSVEQYF.

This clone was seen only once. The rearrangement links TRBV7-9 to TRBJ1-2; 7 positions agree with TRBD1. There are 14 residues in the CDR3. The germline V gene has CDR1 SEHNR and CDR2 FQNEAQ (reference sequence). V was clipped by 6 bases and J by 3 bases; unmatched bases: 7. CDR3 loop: CASRDRHTDYGYTF. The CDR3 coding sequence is TGTGCCAGCAGGGACAGGCATACAGACTATGGCTACACCTTC. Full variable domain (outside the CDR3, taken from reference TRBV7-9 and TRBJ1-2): DTGVSQNPRHKITKRGQNVTFRCDPISEHNRLYWYRQTLGQGPEFLTYFQNEAQLEKSRLLSDRFSAERPKGSFSTLEIQRTEQGDSAMYLCASRDRHTDYGYTFGSGTRLTVV.

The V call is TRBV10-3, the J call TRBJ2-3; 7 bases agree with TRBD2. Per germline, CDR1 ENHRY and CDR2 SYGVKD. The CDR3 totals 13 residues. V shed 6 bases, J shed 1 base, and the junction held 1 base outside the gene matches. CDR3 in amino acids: CAIRAGGTDTQYF. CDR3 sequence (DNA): TGTGCCATCAGGGCGGGGGGCACAGATACGCAGTATTTT.

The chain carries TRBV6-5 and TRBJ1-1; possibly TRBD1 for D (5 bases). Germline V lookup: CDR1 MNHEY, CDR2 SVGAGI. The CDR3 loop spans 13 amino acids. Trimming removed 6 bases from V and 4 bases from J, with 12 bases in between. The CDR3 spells CASSRKRGTEAFF. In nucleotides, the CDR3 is TGTGCCAGCAGCAGAAAGAGGGGCACTGAAGCTTTCTTT.

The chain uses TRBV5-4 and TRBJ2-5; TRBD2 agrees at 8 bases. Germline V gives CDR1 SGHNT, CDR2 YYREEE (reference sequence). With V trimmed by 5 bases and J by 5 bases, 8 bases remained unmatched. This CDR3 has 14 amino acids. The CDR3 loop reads CASSPRGGRETQYF. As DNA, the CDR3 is TGTGCCAGCAGTCCCCGGGGGGGCCGCGAGACCCAGTACTTC.

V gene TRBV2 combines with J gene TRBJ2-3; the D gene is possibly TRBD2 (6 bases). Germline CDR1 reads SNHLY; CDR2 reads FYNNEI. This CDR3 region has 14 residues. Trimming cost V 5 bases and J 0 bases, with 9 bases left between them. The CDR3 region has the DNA TGTGCCAGCAGTCGCGGGGAGAGCACAGATACGCAGTATTTT. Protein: CASSRGESTDTQYF.

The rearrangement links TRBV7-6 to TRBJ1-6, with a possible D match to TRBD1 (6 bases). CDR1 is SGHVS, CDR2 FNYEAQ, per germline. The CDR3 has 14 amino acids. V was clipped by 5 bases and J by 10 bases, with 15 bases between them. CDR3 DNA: TGTGCCAGCAGCCCGGGGCTAGGGGGATCACCCCTCCACTTT. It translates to CASSPGLGGSPLHF.

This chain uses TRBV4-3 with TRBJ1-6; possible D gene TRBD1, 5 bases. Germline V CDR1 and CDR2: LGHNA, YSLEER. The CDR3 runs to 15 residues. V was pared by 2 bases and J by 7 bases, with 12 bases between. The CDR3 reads CASSQLVRDNSPLHF. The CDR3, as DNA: TGCGCCAGCAGCCAACTCGTCCGGGACAATTCACCCCTCCACTTT.